This T cell receptor (beta chain) stems from a study of identical twins. Study-level points and caveats: Findings came from cross-sectional statistics, without long-term follow-up of donors. Model-predicted out-of-frame TCR alpha sharing fell below observed values in monozygotic twins. Insertions were fewer in abundant cord blood beta clonotypes, whereas memory repertoires showed none of this pattern.

TCRdb passed the 5' RACE reads through MiXCR, listing each CDR3 protein once. The table lists approximately 500,000 distinct CDR3 sequences, 24% of them singletons. A note on this clonotype: Its antigen is unknown.

Germline CDR1 KGHDR, CDR2 SFDVKD. This CDR3 is 16 amino acids long. Trimming cost V 3 bases and J 4 bases; bases outside gene matches: 10. The same sample was also studied in work on T cells expressing NK-cell markers. That publication notes: Top CD8+ clonotypes included the dominant CD3+CD56+NKG2C+ clonotypes in roughly 6 donors.

This clonotype was obtained from a young woman in good health. Sequencing was done on a sample of CD4+ T cells sorted from blood. V is TRBV24-1 and J is TRBJ2-5; TRBD2 matches 7 bases. The CDR3 protein is CATSDASGGGGETQYF. The CDR3, as DNA: TGTGCCACCAGTGATGCATCTGGGGGGGGAGGAGAGACCCAGTACTTC.